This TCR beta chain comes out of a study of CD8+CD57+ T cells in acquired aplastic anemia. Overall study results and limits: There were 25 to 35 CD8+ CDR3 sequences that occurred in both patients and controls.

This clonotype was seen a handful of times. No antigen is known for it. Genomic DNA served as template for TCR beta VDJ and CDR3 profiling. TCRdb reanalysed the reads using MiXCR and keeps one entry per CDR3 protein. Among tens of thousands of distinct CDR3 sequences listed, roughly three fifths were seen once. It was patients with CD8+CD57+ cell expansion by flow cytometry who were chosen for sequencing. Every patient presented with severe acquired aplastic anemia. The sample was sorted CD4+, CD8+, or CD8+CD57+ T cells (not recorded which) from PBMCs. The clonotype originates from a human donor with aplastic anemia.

The CDR3 DNA is TGCAGCGTTGTTTACAGGGGGCCTGGAAACACCATATATTTT. This translates into CSVVYRGPGNTIYF. The chain uses TRBV29-1 and TRBJ1-3, with TRBD1 identical over 9 bases. CDR3 length: 14 amino acids. Germline values: CDR1 SQVTM, CDR2 ANQGSEA. The J segment lost 2 bases and the V segment lost 4 bases, leaving 3 bases of the junction unmatched. The full variable domain, in which reference TRBV29-1 and TRBJ1-3 provide the parts outside the CDR3, is SAVISQKPSRDICQRGTSLTIQCQVDSQVTMMFWYRQQPGQSLTLIATANQGSEATYESGFVIDKFPISRPNLTFSTLTVSNMSPEDSSIYLCSVVYRGPGNTIYFGEGSWLTVV.